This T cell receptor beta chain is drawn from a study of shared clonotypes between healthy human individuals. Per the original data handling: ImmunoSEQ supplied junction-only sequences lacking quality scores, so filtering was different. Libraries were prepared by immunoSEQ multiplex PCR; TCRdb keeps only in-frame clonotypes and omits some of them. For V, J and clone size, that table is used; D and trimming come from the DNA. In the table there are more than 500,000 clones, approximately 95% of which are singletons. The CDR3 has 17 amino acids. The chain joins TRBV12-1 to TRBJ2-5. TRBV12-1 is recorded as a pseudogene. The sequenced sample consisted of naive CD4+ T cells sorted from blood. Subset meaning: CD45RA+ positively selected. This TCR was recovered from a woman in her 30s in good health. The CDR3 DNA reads TGTGCCAGCAGCTTGTTCCCGGAATCTCCAAGAGAGGAGACCCAGTACTTC. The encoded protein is CASSLFPESPREETQYF.